A selection of T cell receptor beta chains follows, all from one sample in a study of cytomegalovirus exposure and HLA in healthy donors. Libraries were prepared by immunoSEQ multiplex PCR; TCRdb keeps only in-frame clonotypes and omits some of them. Its table lists under 200,000 clones. Input material: PBMCs. The receptors derive from a man aged 30 to 45 in good health and CMV-seronegative. The CDR3 runs from the conserved cysteine through the conserved F or W. Each record gives: V gene, J gene, CDR3 protein.

TRBV6-6	TRBJ2-7	CASSYGAGGTYEQYF
TRBV28	TRBJ1-5	CASSFFQGDQPQHF
TRBV19	TRBJ1-1	CASSLQGSVEAFF
TRBV11-2	TRBJ2-1	CASSLGGLAYNEQFF
TRBV5-1	TRBJ2-7	CASSLNPPGLAVYEQYF
TRBV28	TRBJ2-7	CASSPGQTYEQYF
TRBV6-6	TRBJ1-2	CASSLVGGNYGYTF
TRBV29-1	TRBJ2-7	CSAVTESYEQYF
TRBV19	TRBJ1-3	CASSIGDRGRSGNTIYF
TRBV6-6	TRBJ1-4	CASSARDSEKLFF
TRBV7-9	TRBJ1-2	CASSHRQGPGYGYTF
TRBV11-3	TRBJ1-2	CASSPTGSNYGYTF
TRBV28	TRBJ1-2	CASSSRTGVGGYTF
TRBV5-6	TRBJ1-1	CASSGTSAGGLNTEAFF
TRBV9	TRBJ2-2	CASSHGTANTGELFF
TRBV2	TRBJ1-2	CASSDRSHGYTF
TRBV4-2	TRBJ1-4	CASSQESRQGDEKLFF
TRBV11-3	TRBJ1-3	CASSVGSGNTIYF
TRBV7-9	TRBJ2-3	CASSSREEAGNTDTQYF
TRBV6-6	TRBJ2-2	CASTPLAGPGTGELFF
TRBV7-2	TRBJ2-7	CASSTSGPAYEQYF
TRBV30	TRBJ2-3	CAWSERTGGPGTDTQYF
TRBV6-4	TRBJ2-3	CASRGLAGGDTQYF
TRBV5-6	TRBJ2-1	CASSLFSPVREQFF
TRBV25-1	TRBJ2-1	CASRGGLLSYNEQFF
TRBV10-3	TRBJ2-1	CAISESGQRGSEQFF
TRBV27	TRBJ1-3	CASSSGTGIDTIYF
TRBV5-5	TRBJ2-7	CASSLEAGTYEQYF
TRBV5-6	TRBJ2-3	CASSSTGTTDTQYF